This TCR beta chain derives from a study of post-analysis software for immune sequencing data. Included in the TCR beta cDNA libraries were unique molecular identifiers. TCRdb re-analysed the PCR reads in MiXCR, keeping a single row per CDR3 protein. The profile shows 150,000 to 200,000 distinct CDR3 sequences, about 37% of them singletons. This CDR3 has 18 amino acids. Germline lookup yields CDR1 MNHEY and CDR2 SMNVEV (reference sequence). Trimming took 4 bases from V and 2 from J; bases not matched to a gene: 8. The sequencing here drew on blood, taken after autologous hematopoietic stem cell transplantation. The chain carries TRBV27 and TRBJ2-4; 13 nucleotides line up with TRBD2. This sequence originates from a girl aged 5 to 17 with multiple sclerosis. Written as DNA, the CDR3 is TGTGCCAGCAGTTCCCGCCGGACTAGCGGGAGATCCAAAAACATTCAGTACTTC. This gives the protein CASSSRRTSGRSKNIQYF.